What follows describes a single T cell receptor (beta chain). One end of the junction is discordant with germline, which a read error may explain. TCR beta cDNA was made from 400 to 600 ng total RNA with a constant-region primer. Slightly modified ARM-PCR served as the procedure for the TCR beta libraries. These libraries came from three rounds of nested multiplex PCR. The two initial PCR rounds, 9 to 11 cycles each, used TRBV1-TRBV30 forward and C-beta reverse primers. TCRdb itself ran the multiplex PCR reads through MiXCR, one entry per CDR3 protein. The top ten hold 15% to 20% of the sample, which has about 43,000 distinct CDR3 sequences, about three quarters seen once. These data come from a study of tumor-infiltrating lymphocytes in primary liver carcinoma. For each extraction, RNA and DNA were obtained together from approximately 20-30 mg of unsorted bulk tissue. This CDR3 is built from 14 residues. Germline values: CDR1 SEHNR, CDR2 FQNEAQ (reference sequence).

Sequencing was done on a sample of liver tumor tissue from sampling region 2. Subset: tumor region T2, inferior pole. The chain carries TRBV7-9 and TRBJ1-1, with a tentative D call TRBD1 (6 bases). The sequence was obtained from a man aged 35-49 years with primary liver carcinoma and hepatitis B virus infection. CDR3 sequence (DNA): TGTGCCAGCAGCTTGGACAGACTGAACATTGAAGCTTGCTTT. This sequence encodes CASSLDRLNIEACF.